These T cell receptor beta chains were read from a single sample in a study of blood T cells in healthy people across ages. One entry per CDR3 protein results from TCRdb running MiXCR on the 5' RACE reads. This sample yields 800,000 or so distinct CDR3 sequences, of which roughly 25% are seen a single time; under 4.5% belongs to the top ten. These data also featured in a second study, about T cells of mothers and their children.

Sequenced sample: blood. The receptors stem from a boy aged 5-17 years in good health. The CDR3 runs from the conserved cysteine through the conserved F or W. A D gene is named only where the DNA matches it firmly. Size tells how often a clone was seen (once, few, many) or the class of an expanded clone, and some rows leave it out.

>TRBV18|TRBJ2-1|few|TRBD2
TGTGCCAGCTCACCAAACGGGGGGTACAATGAGCAGTTCTTC
CASSPNGGYNEQFF
>TRBV3-1|TRBJ2-1|.|TRBD2
TGTGCCAGCAGCCAACCGCCTGGGACTAGTGGCTACAATGAGCAGTTCTTC
CASSQPPGTSGYNEQFF
>TRBV7-2|TRBJ1-5|few|TRBD1
TGTGCCAGCAGCGGACAGGGGGCGCGATCTCAGCCCCAGCATTTT
CASSGQGARSQPQHF
>TRBV29-1|TRBJ2-7|.|.
TGCAGCGTTGACAGACTGATGGGGGGCGAGCAGTACTTC
CSVDRLMGGEQYF
>TRBV7-9|TRBJ1-1|few|.
TGTGCCACAGATGCGATGAACACTGAAGCTTTCTTT
CATDAMNTEAFF
>TRBV24-1|TRBJ2-1|.|.
TGTGCCACCAGCGGTACAACAGGGATCAACTTAAGGGAGCAGTTCTTC
CATSGTTGINLREQFF
>TRBV6-2/TRBV6-3|TRBJ2-3|.|.
TGTGCCAGCAGTTACTCGGCGAGACTAGAGGCGCAGTATTTT
CASSYSARLEAQYF
>TRBV29-1|TRBJ1-2|.|TRBD1
TGCAGCGTACGGGACAGCTATGGCTACACCTTC
CSVRDSYGYTF
>TRBV20-1|TRBJ2-7|.|.
TGCAGTACATCCACAGGGTTTGGCGAGCAGTACTTC
CSTSTGFGEQYF
>TRBV3-1|TRBJ1-2|.|.
TGTGCCAGCAGCCACCGGGACGCCCGCTATGGCTACACCTTC
CASSHRDARYGYTF
>TRBV12-3/TRBV12-4|TRBJ2-1|few|TRBD2
TGTGCCAGCAGTTTAGCGCTAGCGGTAGAGCAGTTCTTC
CASSLALAVEQFF
>TRBV12-3/TRBV12-4|TRBJ2-3|.|TRBD2
TGTGCCAGCAGTCCGTTCAAGCGGGGCTTGAGCGCAGATACGCAGTATTTT
CASSPFKRGLSADTQYF
>TRBV2|TRBJ2-7|few|.
TGTGCCAGGGGAGACCTTCCCTACGAGCAGTACTTC
CARGDLPYEQYF
>TRBV30|TRBJ2-5|few|.
TGTGCCTGGAGTGTACTAGGGATAGAGACCCAGTACTTC
CAWSVLGIETQYF
>TRBV3-1|TRBJ1-1|.|TRBD1
TGTGCCAGCAGCCAAGAGAGGGGGCGGGATGTTGTGAACACTGAAGCTTCCTTT
CASSQERGRDVVNTEASF
>TRBV28|TRBJ2-5|few|TRBD2
TGTGCCAGCAGTTGGACTAGCGGAGGGGCGGGAGAGACCCAGTACTTC
CASSWTSGGAGETQYF
>TRBV4-1|TRBJ2-1|few|TRBD2
TGCGCCAGCAGCCATATGACTAGCGGCAATGAGCAGTTCTTC
CASSHMTSGNEQFF
>TRBV7-2|TRBJ2-7|few|TRBD2
TGTGCCAGCAGCTTAGGTGCACTAGCGGCATTGAAGACCTACGAGCAGTACTTC
CASSLGALAALKTYEQYF
>TRBV20-1|TRBJ2-7|.|TRBD1
TGCAGTGGACGCCGAATGGGACAGGGAATCTCCTACGAGCAGTACTTC
CSGRRMGQGISYEQYF
>TRBV4-2|TRBJ1-4|few|.
TGTGCCAGCAGCCAAGTACGGCGGGCCAATGAAAAACTGTTTTTT
CASSQVRRANEKLFF
>TRBV6-2/TRBV6-3|TRBJ2-7|.|.
TGTGCCAGCAGTGCCTGGACGGATTCCTACGAGCAGTACTTC
CASSAWTDSYEQYF
>TRBV7-9|TRBJ2-5|.|.
TGTGCCAGCAGCTCCTTGGTCAGGGAACGAGAGACCCAGTACTTC
CASSSLVRERETQYF
>TRBV5-1|TRBJ1-1|.|.
TGCGCCAGCAGCTTGGCGGGCGAAATGAACACTGAAGCTTTCTTT
CASSLAGEMNTEAFF
>TRBV4-3|TRBJ1-4|.|.
TGCGCCAGCAGCCAAACCGGGACAACTAATGAAAAACTGTTTTTT
CASSQTGTTNEKLFF
>TRBV27|TRBJ2-3|.|.
TGTGCCAGTAGACGACTAGACGGTATAGATACGCAGTATTTT
CASRRLDGIDTQYF
>TRBV20-1|TRBJ2-1|.|TRBD1
TGCAGTGCCGCCACCCTACAGGGGCGGACCTACAATGAGCAGTTCTTC
CSAATLQGRTYNEQFF
>TRBV29-1|TRBJ1-2|.|.
TGCAGCGTTGAAGTACAAGCTAACTATGGCTACACCTTC
CSVEVQANYGYTF
>TRBV7-9|TRBJ2-1|.|.
TGTGCCAGCGAGACCGGGGGCGATTCCTACAATGAGCAGTTCTTC
CASETGGDSYNEQFF
>TRBV4-1|TRBJ1-6|.|.
TGCGCCAGCAGCCTTCATAGACCTCAGGAGGGCAATTCACCCCTCCACTTT
CASSLHRPQEGNSPLHF
>TRBV29-1|TRBJ2-4|.|.
TGCAGCGTTGTCCCCAGGGGAGGAAACATTCAGTACTTC
CSVVPRGGNIQYF
>TRBV7-8|TRBJ2-1|.|TRBD2
TGTGCCGGGGGGGACCGGAGACCCGTGGACTTC
CAGGDRRPVDF
>TRBV7-9|TRBJ2-1|few|.
TGTGCCAGCAGCCTCAGTTACTGGGAGCAGTTCTTC
CASSLSYWEQFF
>TRBV20-1|TRBJ2-1|.|.
TGCAGTGCTAGAGATGGAGGAGCGTACTCCAATGAGCAGTTCTTC
CSARDGGAYSNEQFF
>TRBV28|TRBJ2-1|.|.
TGTGCCAGCAGCCCTCTCGACGGAAGTCGTGAGCAGTTCTTC
CASSPLDGSREQFF
>TRBV7-8|TRBJ2-7|.|TRBD1
TGTGCCAGCAGCTTAGTGGGGCCGGGACAGGGCTCCTACGAGCAGTACTTC
CASSLVGPGQGSYEQYF
>TRBV25-1|TRBJ2-7|few|.
TGTGCCACCTTGGGGGTGAGCTCCTACGAGCAGTACTTC
CATLGVSSYEQYF
>TRBV20-1|TRBJ2-7|.|.
TGCAGTGCTGTAGAGGACCTCGAGCAGTACTTC
CSAVEDLEQYF
>TRBV20-1|TRBJ1-4|.|.
.
CSASHPPGARRKNCFF
>TRBV20-1|TRBJ2-5|few|TRBD2
TGCAGTGCACCATTGGGACTAGCGGGATCTTACTTC
CSAPLGLAGSYF
>TRBV10-3|TRBJ2-7|few|TRBD2
TGTGCCATCAGTGAGTCGAAAGGACTAGCGGGATCCTACGAGCAGTACTTC
CAISESKGLAGSYEQYF
>TRBV6-6|TRBJ2-3|.|.
TGTGCCAGCAGTTACGTGCCGGGCCCACATTCCTCAGATACGCAGTATTTT
CASSYVPGPHSSDTQYF
>TRBV3-1|TRBJ2-2|.|.
TGTGCCAGCAGTCCCCCGGGACGGACCAACACCGGGGAGCTGTTTTTT
CASSPPGRTNTGELFF
>TRBV5-1|TRBJ2-7|.|.
TGCGCCAGCAGCCGGGGGACAAACAACGCCTACGAGCAGTACTTC
CASSRGTNNAYEQYF
>TRBV29-1|TRBJ2-3|few|.
TGCAGCGTTGTGCCTAGCACAGATACGCAGTATTTT
CSVVPSTDTQYF
>TRBV28|TRBJ1-5|few|TRBD1
TGTGCCAGCAGTGCGACAGGGGGTCCTTTGGCCCAGCATTTT
CASSATGGPLAQHF
>TRBV12-5|TRBJ2-5|once|.
TGTGCTAGTGGTTTGTACGGACAGGGAGGGGGCGAAGAGACCCAGTACTTC
CASGLYGQGGGEETQYF
>TRBV20-1|TRBJ2-3|.|TRBD1
TGCAGTGCTAGAGACCGAACAGGGGCAGATACGCAGTATTTT
CSARDRTGADTQYF
>TRBV7-2|TRBJ1-1|few|TRBD1
TGTGCCAGCAGCCGGCACAGGGGGGGAGGGAACACTGAAGCTTTCTTT
CASSRHRGGGNTEAFF
>TRBV6-5|TRBJ1-5|.|.
TGTGCCAGCAGTTACTCTAGAGATCAGCCCCAGCATTTT
CASSYSRDQPQHF
>TRBV7-8|TRBJ2-7|once|.
TGTGCCAGCAGCTTAGGTGTTGGGGGATCGGTAGGGTTGGGCTACGAGCAGTACTTC
CASSLGVGGSVGLGYEQYF
>TRBV5-1|TRBJ2-1|few|.
TGCGCCAGCGGCCTATCCCCCTACAATGAGCAGTTCTTC
CASGLSPYNEQFF
>TRBV20-1|TRBJ2-7|.|.
TGCAGTGCAGACCGGGACAAGCCCGTATTC
CSADRDKPVF
>TRBV9|TRBJ1-1|many|.
TGTGCCAGCAGCGTAGTGGGGGGAGGCACTGAAGCTTTCTTT
CASSVVGGGTEAFF
>TRBV6-5|TRBJ2-7|.|.
TGTGCCAGCAGTGTGACTGGACAAAATGGCGAGCAGTACTTC
CASSVTGQNGEQYF
>TRBV2|TRBJ2-7|.|TRBD1
TGTGCCAGCAATGACAGGGGTTACGAGCAGTACTTC
CASNDRGYEQYF
>TRBV6-5|TRBJ1-1|.|TRBD1
TGTGCCAGTTACAGGGGGCTTGACACTGAAGCTTTCTTT
CASYRGLDTEAFF
>TRBV4-3|TRBJ2-6|.|.
TGCGCCAGCAGCCAAGATTTCTCTGGGGCCAACGTCCTGACTTTC
CASSQDFSGANVLTF
>TRBV11-2|TRBJ2-1|few|.
TGTGCCAGCAGCTTAGATCCCGGGGTTGGTGAGCAGTTCTTC
CASSLDPGVGEQFF
>TRBV20-1|TRBJ1-2|.|.
TGCAGTGCTTTCGGAGGCTTGAGATCCTATGGCTACACCTTC
CSAFGGLRSYGYTF
>TRBV10-3|TRBJ2-5|.|.
TGTGCCGTCAGTGGAGCATCGCCTGGTGAGACCCAGTACTTC
CAVSGASPGETQYF